Listed here is a single T cell receptor (beta chain). Antigen unknown. For TCR beta, cDNA was produced by 5'RACE template switching with UMIs. Reanalyzing the 5' RACE reads, TCRdb keeps one entry per CDR3 protein, without DNA. Recorded for this sample: roughly 420,000 distinct CDR3 sequences. The data were obtained in a study of T cells expressing NK-cell markers. The overall study: Serological testing identified seven of the eight sequenced donors as HCMV-seropositive and one as seronegative.

The CDR3 is 15 amino acids. Germline-derived CDR1 and CDR2 are MDHEN and SYDVKM. Regarding the study as a whole: The CD3+CD56-NKG2C+ fraction was also led by these clonotypes in a few donors.

The sequencing sample was made of blood T cells: a sorted CD56 or NKG2C T cell subset, CD4+ or CD8+ T cells, or bulk PBMC T cells (not recorded which). This TCR was recovered from a woman aged 18 to 75 in good health. The chain carries TRBV28 and TRBJ2-7. The CDR3 is CASSLRSGEPYEQYF. Drawing the rest from reference TRBV28 and TRBJ2-7, the complete variable domain is DVKVTQSSRYLVKRTGEKVFLECVQDMDHENMFWYRQDPGLGLRLIYFSYDVKMKEKGDIPEGYSVSREKKERFSLILESASTNQTSMYLCASSLRSGEPYEQYFGPGTRLTVT.